This TCR beta chain is drawn from a study of graft-versus-host responses after intestinal transplantation. For the study at large: Every recipient had anti-thymocyte globulin induction and 2 to 3 years of tacrolimus plus steroids.

The protocol was immunoSEQ multiplex PCR, while the TCRdb copy is restricted to in-frame clones and leaves out a portion. The sample carries over 45,000 clones, around nine tenths recorded once. Between the trimmed V and J ends, which lost 0 bases and 4 bases, there was a span of 11 bases. Germline V gene data show CDR1 as SGHRS and CDR2 as YFSETQ. This CDR3 has 15 residues. Sequencing was performed on PBMCs, taken 26 days after transplant. The chain employs TRBV5-1 and TRBJ2-1, with D maybe TRBD2 (5 bases). This clonotype was obtained from a human patient who received an intestinal transplant, so some T cells may come from the graft donor. The CDR3 loop reads CASSLVASPYNEQFF. The CDR3 bases are TGCGCCAGCAGCTTGGTGGCTAGCCCTTACAATGAGCAGTTCTTC.